This TCR beta chain was obtained from a study of tumor-infiltrating lymphocytes in localized non-small cell lung cancer. The CDR3 length is 14 residues. The germline CDR1 and CDR2 sequences are SGHRS and YFSETQ. Trimming took 4 bases from V and 6 from J; bases not matched to a gene: 5. Findings and caveats of the study: Different pieces of the same tissue were used for each assay. No T-cell fraction difference was seen between IM1 and IM2 tumors.

Only in-frame clones appear in the TCRdb table, and some are missing; sequencing was by immunoSEQ multiplex PCR. Among around 13,000 clones, approximately 83% were seen once, and the ten largest hold about 4%. Concerning this clone itself: Its specificity is unknown.

The sample was uninvolved lung tissue not adjacent to the tumor. This receptor was obtained from a human donor with non-small cell lung cancer. The rearrangement joins TRBV5-1 to TRBJ2-3; 10 nucleotides agree with TRBD2. In nucleotides, the CDR3 is TGCGCCAGCAGCAGGACTAGCGGCGGGGATACGCAGTATTTT. It is translated as CASSRTSGGDTQYF.